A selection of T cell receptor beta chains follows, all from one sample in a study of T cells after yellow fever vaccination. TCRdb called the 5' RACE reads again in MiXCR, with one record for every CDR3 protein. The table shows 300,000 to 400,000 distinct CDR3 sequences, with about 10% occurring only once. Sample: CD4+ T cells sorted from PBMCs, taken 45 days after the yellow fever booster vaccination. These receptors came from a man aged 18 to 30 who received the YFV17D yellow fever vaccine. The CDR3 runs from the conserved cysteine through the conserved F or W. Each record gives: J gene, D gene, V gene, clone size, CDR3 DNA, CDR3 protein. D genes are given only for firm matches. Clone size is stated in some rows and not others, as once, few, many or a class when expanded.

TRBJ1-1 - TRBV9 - TGTGCCAGCAGCGTAGGGGTCCCAGGCACTGAAGCTTTCTTT CASSVGVPGTEAFF
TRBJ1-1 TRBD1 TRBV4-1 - TGCGCCAGCGGCCTCGGGACAGCGAACACTGAAGCTTTCTTT CASGLGTANTEAFF
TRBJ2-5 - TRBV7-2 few TGTGCCAGCAGCTCAATACAGGGTTACGAGACCCAGTACTTC CASSSIQGYETQYF
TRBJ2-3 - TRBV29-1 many TGCAGCGTCCCGACCAAACTAAACACAGATACGCAGTATTTT CSVPTKLNTDTQYF
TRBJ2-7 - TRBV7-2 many TGTGCCAGCAGCTTAGGGAACTCCTACGAGCAGTACTTC CASSLGNSYEQYF
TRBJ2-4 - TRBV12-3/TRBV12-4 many TGTGCCAGCAGTCTAGAATTAGCCAAAAACATTCAGTACTTC CASSLELAKNIQYF
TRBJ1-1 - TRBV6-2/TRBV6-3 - TGTGCCAGCACCCGGGGGGACATGAACACTGAAGCTTTCTTT CASTRGDMNTEAFF
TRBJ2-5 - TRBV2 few TGTGCCAGCAGTGAGGGACGAATTTTCGGTCCCCGGGATACCCAGTACTTC CASSEGRIFGPRDTQYF
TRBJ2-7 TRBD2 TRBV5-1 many TGCGCCAGCAGCTTTGGGACTAGCGGGGGGTACTCCTACGAGCAGTACTTC CASSFGTSGGYSYEQYF
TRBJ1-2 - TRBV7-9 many TGTGCCAGCAGCTTAGGCGCGGCAGGGAGATATGGCTACACCTTC CASSLGAAGRYGYTF
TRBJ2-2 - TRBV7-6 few TGTGCCAGCAGTCCTATACTAGCCCCCGGGGAGCTGTTTTTT CASSPILAPGELFF
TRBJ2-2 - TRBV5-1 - TGCGCCAGCAGCCTTGCTGACGGGGAGCTGTTTTTT CASSLADGELFF
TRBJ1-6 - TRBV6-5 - TGTGCCAGCAGTTACGGGTTCAGCTTGCGCGATTCACCCCTCCACTTT CASSYGFSLRDSPLHF
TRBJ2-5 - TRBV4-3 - TGCGCCAGCAGCCAAGGACCTAGCTCGGGAGAGACCCAGTACTTC CASSQGPSSGETQYF